These 18 T cell receptor beta chains share one sample of origin, sequenced in a study of T cell responses to AZD1222 COVID-19 vaccine. TCRdb's table, derived via immunoSEQ multiplex PCR, lists solely in-frame clones and lacks some. The sample consists of about 140,000 clones, about 92% of them appearing once. The sequenced sample was peripheral blood, obtained 28 days after the second AZD1222 dose. These receptors originate from an adult who received the AZD1222 COVID-19 vaccine.

The CDR3 sequence: CASSFPRWRDSGKETQYF. The CDR3 nucleotides are TGTGCCAGCAGCTTTCCTCGATGGAGGGACAGTGGAAAAGAGACCCAGTACTTC. V usage is TRBV7-8 and J usage is TRBJ2-5, with a tentative D call TRBD1 (7 bases). The germline V and J ends were trimmed by 3 bases and 3 bases, with 23 bases remaining between them. This CDR3 is built from 18 residues. Germline V gene data show CDR1 as SGHVS and CDR2 as FQNEAQ.

The rearrangement joins TRBV28 to TRBJ1-4; 9 nucleotides line up with TRBD1. The CDR3 consists of 13 residues. Trimming at V came to 7 bases and at J to 8 bases, leaving 5 bases not matched to a gene. Germline CDR1 MDHEN, CDR2 SYDVKM. This chain's CDR3 is CASKRQGGEKLFF. The DNA for the CDR3 is TGTGCCAGCAAGAGACAGGGGGGAGAAAAACTGTTTTTT.

The J gene is TRBJ1-1, the V gene TRBV14, with no clear D. CDR1 and CDR2 from the germline V gene are SGHDN and FVKESK. CDR3 size: 15 residues. Trimming removed 4 bases from V and 1 base from J, with 13 bases in between. As DNA, the CDR3 is TGTGCCAGCAGCCGCCCGGACGGGAGGAACACTGAAGCTTTCTTT. Its translation: CASSRPDGRNTEAFF.

The chain combines TRBV7-2 with TRBJ1-5; possibly TRBD1 for D (6 bases). The germline V gene has CDR1 SGHTA and CDR2 FQGNSA. Trimming left V 5 bases short and J 1 base short, with 15 bases between. CDR3 length: 16 residues. The CDR3 nucleotides are TGTGCCAGCAGCCGGCTCGGGACAATGAGCAATCAGCCCCAGCATTTT. It codes for CASSRLGTMSNQPQHF.

The chain combines TRBV9 with TRBJ1-3, with unresolved D. Germline assignment: CDR1 SGDLS and CDR2 YYNGEE. This CDR3 is 12 amino acids long. The ends were cut back, 4 bases at V and 4 bases at J, with 6 bases in the middle. CDR3 loop: CASSPKGNTIYF. The CDR3 coding sequence is TGTGCCAGCAGCCCTAAAGGAAACACCATATATTTT.

The J gene is TRBJ1-1, the V gene TRBV7-3; D not certain. Trimming took off 5 bases at V and 0 bases at J, with 7 bases between the two ends. The CDR3 loop spans 13 amino acids. The germline V gene encodes CDR1 SGHTA and CDR2 FQGTGA. CDR3 nucleotides: TGTGCCAGCAGCGCCCAGTTGAACACTGAAGCTTTCTTT. This sequence encodes CASSAQLNTEAFF.

This clone came up once. V and J are TRBV28 and TRBJ1-5, with a possible D match to TRBD1 (5 bases). The CDR3 spans 15 residues. Trimming took 5 bases from V and 6 from J, leaving 17 bases between them. CDR1 MDHEN and CDR2 SYDVKM come from the germline V gene. This CDR3 reads CASSNVLGVFQPQHF. CDR3 coding DNA: TGTGCCAGCAGTAACGTGCTGGGGGTCTTTCAGCCCCAGCATTTT.

V is TRBV11-2 and J is TRBJ2-7; 10 bases are a match to TRBD1. CDR1 SGHAT and CDR2 FQNNGV come from the germline V gene. This CDR3 contains 15 residues. V lost 4 bases to trimming and J lost 3 bases; unmatched junction nucleotides: 6. DNA of the CDR3: TGTGCCAGCAGCTCGCCCAGGGACAGGGGCTACGAGCAGTACTTC. This translates into CASSSPRDRGYEQYF.

J is TRBJ1-2 and V is TRBV7-2; weak D call: TRBD1 (5 bases). V gave up 5 bases and J gave up 9 bases, with 22 bases separating them. CDR1 SGHTA and CDR2 FQGNSA come from the germline V gene. CDR3 length: 15 amino acids. CDR3 sequence reads: CASSPSGGRTSSYTF. Here the CDR3 DNA reads TGTGCCAGCAGCCCCTCGGGGGGGAGGACCTCTAGCTACACCTTC.

The chain links TRBV27 to TRBJ1-1, with D hard to call. V was trimmed by 3 bases and J by 1 base, leaving 6 bases between them. CDR1 and CDR2 (germline): MNHEY, SMNVEV (reference sequence). The CDR3 covers 13 residues. The CDR3 here is CASSFWENTEAFF. In DNA, the CDR3 is TGTGCCAGCAGTTTCTGGGAGAACACTGAAGCTTTCTTT.

The rearrangement joins TRBV6-5 to TRBJ1-5, with 8 bases that match TRBD1. V lost 6 bases, J lost 1 base, and 5 bases stayed unmatched. CDR1 and CDR2 (germline): MNHEY, SVGAGI. The CDR3 sequence is 15 residues long. CDR3 sequence reads: CASRADRASNQPQHF. CDR3 nucleotide sequence: TGTGCCAGCAGAGCGGACAGGGCAAGCAATCAGCCCCAGCATTTT.

V and J are TRBV12-3 or TRBV12-4 and TRBJ1-5; no clear D. There are 13 residues in the CDR3. Trimming pared 3 bases from V and 5 bases from J, leaving 8 bases between. The CDR3 nucleotides read TGTGCCAGCAGTTTGGCTATTGATCAGCCCCAGCATTTT. It translates to CASSLAIDQPQHF.

The chain couples TRBV9 to TRBJ2-1, with unresolved D. This CDR3 has 16 residues. The ends were cut back, 2 bases at V and 6 bases at J, with 18 bases in the middle. CDR1 SGDLS and CDR2 YYNGEE come from the germline V gene. DNA for the CDR3: TGTGCCAGCAGCGTTATTCCCGCCCAAGGGCTCAATGAGCAGTTCTTC. This sequence encodes CASSVIPAQGLNEQFF.

The rearrangement uses TRBV7-3 and TRBJ2-3, with 14 nucleotides matching TRBD2. CDR3 size: 16 residues. The V and J ends lost 2 bases and 7 bases, in that order; junction bases with no gene match: 5. CDR1 and CDR2 from the germline V gene are SGHTA and FQGTGA. Here the CDR3 reads CASSLGGTSGSYTQYF. For the CDR3, the DNA is TGTGCCAGCAGCTTAGGTGGGACTAGCGGGAGTTATACGCAGTATTTT.

The chain links TRBV11-2 to TRBJ1-4, with D perhaps matching TRBD1 (5 bases). In germline, CDR1 is SGHAT, CDR2 FQNNGV. CDR3 size: 14 residues. Trimming stripped 2 bases from V and 9 bases from J, with 13 bases between. CDR3 amino acids: CASSLSGGGKKLFF. The CDR3 DNA follows: TGTGCCAGCAGCTTAAGCGGGGGGGGTAAAAAACTGTTTTTT.

The chain recombines TRBV11-2 with TRBJ1-1; 7 bases map to TRBD1. The V segment lost 5 bases and the J segment 0 bases; nucleotides outside the gene matches: 6. The CDR3 is 15 amino acids. Per the germline V gene, CDR1 is SGHAT and CDR2 is FQNNGV. The CDR3, as DNA: TGTGCCAGCAGCGCCCGACAGGGTATGAACACTGAAGCTTTCTTT. Translation gives CASSARQGMNTEAFF.

This chain links TRBV5-1 with TRBJ2-7; maybe TRBD2 (5 bases). CDR1 and CDR2 from the germline V gene are SGHRS and YFSETQ. This CDR3 has 13 residues. V lost 4 bases to trimming and J lost 3 bases, with 11 bases between them. The CDR3 DNA reads TGCGCCAGCAGCCCCGGAGGCGGCTACGAGCAGTACTTC. Protein product: CASSPGGGYEQYF.

The gene calls are TRBV5-4 and TRBJ1-4; the match to TRBD1 covers 7 bases. The CDR3 is made up of 16 amino acids. Losses at the gene ends were 1 base for V and 4 bases for J; bases not matched to a gene: 7. Germline V gene data show CDR1 as SGHNT and CDR2 as YYREEE (reference sequence). CDR3 amino acids: CASSLNRGVGNEKLFF. The CDR3 region has the DNA TGTGCCAGCAGCTTGAACAGGGGAGTCGGTAATGAAAAACTGTTTTTT.